This TCR beta chain was sequenced for a study of blood T cell repertoires in COVID-19 (dated by TCRdb to the early 2020s). With respect to the entire study: Samples from collaborators originated in the United States, Italy and Spain and spanned both the acute and convalescent phases of COVID-19. The prospective study material was composed of cDNA or gDNA derived from T cells, B-cell-depleted T cells, or PBMCs. Deeply sampled blood TCRbeta repertoires from subjects exposed to, actively infected with, or recovered from COVID-19 were included in the dataset. The repertoires were released in a freely available public database intended as a resource for research on the immune response to SARS-CoV-2. The samples were drawn from the first 160 participants of the ongoing ImmuneRACE study and from roughly 1,300 subjects provided by 6 global collaborators. A de-identified subject ID, COVID-19 status, age in years and sex were almost always included in the sample metadata. HLA class I and class II types, where available, came from metadata supplied by the sample provider rather than from assay-based typing. The study at large found these results: The quantity of clinical and demographic metadata differed by source and by participant and was supplied without curation.

Remarks on this clone: Its antigen has not been determined. No base qualities exist here, and no much larger clone lies one base off it.

TCRbeta CDR3 regions were amplified from genomic DNA using the immunoSEQ Assay, a bias-controlled multiplex PCR. The paper's data handling went like this. The number of nucleated cells in each sample was estimated from the amplification of reference gene primers within the assay. To quantify the absolute abundance of each unique TCRbeta CDR3 rearrangement, sequence reads were collapsed and filtered. For each sample, productive Simpson clonality was calculated as the square root of Simpson's diversity index over productive rearrangements. TCRdb retrieved this table from immuneACCESS and kept in-frame rearrangements only. Not all clones are present; in checked studies, unresolved V genes account for under half, and no reason is known for the remainder. The D gene and trimming were derived from the DNA, and the V and J assignments and clone size from that table. For this sample the table gives roughly 250,000 clones, of which about 89% were detected only once. Together, the top ten hold about 0.8% of the sample.

Whole blood was collected in K2EDTA tubes by collaborating institutions according to the institutions' own protocols. For TCRbeta analysis, collaborators shipped samples in one of three forms: frozen whole blood, isolated PBMCs, or DNA extracted from either of those sample types. After removal of 2 bases from V and 6 bases from J, the junction retains 7 bases not matched to a gene. The CDR3 sequence holds 15 residues, the cysteine and phenylalanine included. Only CDR3 DNA is held: 45 bases, read in frame from base 1. The germline V gene gives CDR1 as SGHRS and CDR2 as YFSETQ. The sequence is built from TRBV5-1 and TRBJ2-7; 11 central nucleotides agree with TRBD2. Source material: peripheral blood. This receptor was taken from a man aged 30 to 39 with acute or convalescent COVID-19. CDR3 sequence: CASSFTSGRVPEQYF. Read as DNA, the sequence is TGCGCCAGCAGCTTTACTAGCGGGAGAGTCCCCGAGCAGTACTTC.